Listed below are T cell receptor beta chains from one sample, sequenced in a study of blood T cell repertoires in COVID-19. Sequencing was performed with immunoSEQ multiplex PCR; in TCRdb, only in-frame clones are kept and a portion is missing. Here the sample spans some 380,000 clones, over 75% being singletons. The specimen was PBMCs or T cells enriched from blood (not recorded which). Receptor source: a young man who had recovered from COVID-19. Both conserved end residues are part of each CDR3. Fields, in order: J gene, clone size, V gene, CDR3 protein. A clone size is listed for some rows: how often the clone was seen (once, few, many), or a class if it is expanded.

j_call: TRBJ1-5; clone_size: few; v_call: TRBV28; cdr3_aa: CASSGGGRGNQPQHF
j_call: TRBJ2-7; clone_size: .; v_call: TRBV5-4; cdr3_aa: CASSPSWANQMGEQYF
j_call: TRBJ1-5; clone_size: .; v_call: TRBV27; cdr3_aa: CASSARQRNQPQHF
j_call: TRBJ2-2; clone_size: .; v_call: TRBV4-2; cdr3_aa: CASSQDQGRWTGELFF
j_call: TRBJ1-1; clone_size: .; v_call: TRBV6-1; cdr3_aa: CASHDRAGKNTEAFF
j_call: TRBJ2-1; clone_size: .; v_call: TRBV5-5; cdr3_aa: CASSRSPIDNEQFF
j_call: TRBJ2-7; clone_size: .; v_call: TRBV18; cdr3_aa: CASSPSPGGGGEQYF
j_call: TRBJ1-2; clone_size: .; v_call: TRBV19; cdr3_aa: CASSRDYREIYGYTF
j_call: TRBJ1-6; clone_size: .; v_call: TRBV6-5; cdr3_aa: CASSIGANSPLHF
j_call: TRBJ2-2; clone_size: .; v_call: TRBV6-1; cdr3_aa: CASSERAISGELFF
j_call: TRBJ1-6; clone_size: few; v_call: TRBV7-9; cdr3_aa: CATTGGGGSPLHF
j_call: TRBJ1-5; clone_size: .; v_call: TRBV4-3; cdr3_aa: CASSQEHGNQPQHF
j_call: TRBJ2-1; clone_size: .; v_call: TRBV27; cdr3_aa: CASSLAGQGVRFF
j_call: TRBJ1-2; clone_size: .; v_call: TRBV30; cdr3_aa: CAWSSPAGSGYGYTF
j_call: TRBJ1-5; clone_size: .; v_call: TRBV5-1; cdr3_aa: CASSLAGGASQPQHF
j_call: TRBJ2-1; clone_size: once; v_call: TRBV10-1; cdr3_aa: CASRPYGQGGNNEQFF
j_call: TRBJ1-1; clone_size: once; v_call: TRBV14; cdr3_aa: CASSRGRGTTEAFF
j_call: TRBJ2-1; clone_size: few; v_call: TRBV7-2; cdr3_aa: CASSLVGTVEQFF
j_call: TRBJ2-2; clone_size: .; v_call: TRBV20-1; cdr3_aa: CSAAGVELFF
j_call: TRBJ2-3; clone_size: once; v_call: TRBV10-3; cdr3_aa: CATGTEVTDTQYF
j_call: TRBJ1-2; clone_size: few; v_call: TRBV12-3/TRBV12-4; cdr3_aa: CASTALDSITF
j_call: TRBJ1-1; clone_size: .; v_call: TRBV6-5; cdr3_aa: CTIQGIGLGEAFF
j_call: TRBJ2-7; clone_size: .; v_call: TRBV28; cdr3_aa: CASSSSGGLTYEQYF
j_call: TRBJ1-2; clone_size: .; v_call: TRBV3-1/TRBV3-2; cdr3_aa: CASSLAHRETNYGYTF
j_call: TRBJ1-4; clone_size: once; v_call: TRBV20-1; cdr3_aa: CSARGDEKLFF
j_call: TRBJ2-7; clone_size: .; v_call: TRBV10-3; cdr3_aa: CAIRSGGGRSEQYF
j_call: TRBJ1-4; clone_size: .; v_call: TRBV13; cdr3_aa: CASSWGGKEKLFF
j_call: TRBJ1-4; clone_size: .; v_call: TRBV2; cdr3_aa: CASSSPGQGGKLFF
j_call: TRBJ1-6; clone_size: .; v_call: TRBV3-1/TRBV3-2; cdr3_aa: CASSPGQGGNSPLHF
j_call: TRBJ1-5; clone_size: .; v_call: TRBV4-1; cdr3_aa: CASSQEDRAQPQHF
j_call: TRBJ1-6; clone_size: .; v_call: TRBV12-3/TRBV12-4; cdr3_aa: CATGGSYNSPLHF
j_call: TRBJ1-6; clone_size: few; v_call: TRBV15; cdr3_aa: CATSRAGTDSPLHF
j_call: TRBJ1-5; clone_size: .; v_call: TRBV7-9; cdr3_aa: CASRQGATQPQHF
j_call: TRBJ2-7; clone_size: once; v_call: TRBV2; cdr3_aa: CASNGGASEQYF
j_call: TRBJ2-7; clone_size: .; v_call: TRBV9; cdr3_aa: CASSVGPSGEQYF
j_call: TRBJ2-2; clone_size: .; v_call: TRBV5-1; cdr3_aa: CASSLSGESGELFF